This T cell receptor beta chain is drawn from a study of OX40 agonist ivuxolimab in advanced cancers. Study information: The drug used for patients, ivuxolimab, was an agonistic anti-OX40 (CD134) antibody.

This CDR3 region has 16 residues. V shed 4 bases, J shed 1 base, and the junction held 5 bases outside the gene matches. Per the germline V gene, CDR1 is SGDLS and CDR2 is YYNGEE. Sequencing used immunoSEQ multiplex PCR; TCRdb keeps in-frame clones, though not all of them. The sample lists 65,000 to 80,000 clones, roughly 80% seen once, with over 6.5% in the top ten. Notes on this clone: Its antigen is not known.

Study-wide points: Averaging showed that CD8+ T cells had more expanded clones than CD4+ did.

The chain uses TRBV9 and TRBJ2-5, with TRBD2 matching 12 bases. The sequenced sample was CD4+ or CD8+ T cells sorted from blood, obtained in a trial of the OX40 agonist ivuxolimab. This sequence originates from an adult with an advanced solid tumor such as melanoma, head and neck, liver or kidney cancer. CDR3 in DNA: TGTGCCAGCAGCCCGGGGACTAGCGGGTTCCAAGAGACCCAGTACTTC. Translation: CASSPGTSGFQETQYF.